These 5 T cell receptor beta chains were sequenced from one sample in a study of T cell responses to AZD1222 COVID-19 vaccine. TCRdb's table, derived via immunoSEQ multiplex PCR, lists solely in-frame clones and lacks some. The data show 130,000 or so clones, 86% seen once. This specimen consisted of peripheral blood, obtained on day 0 of AZD1222 vaccination. The receptor source for this set is an adult in good health.

The V call is TRBV19, the J call TRBJ1-1; D not resolved. The CDR3 has 16 amino acids. V shed 1 base and J shed 4 bases, with 16 bases lying between them. Germline V gene data show CDR1 as LNHDA and CDR2 as SQIVND (reference sequence). The CDR3 here is CASSIAAGFTPTEAFF. The DNA of the CDR3 is TGTGCCAGTAGTATAGCGGCGGGCTTTACCCCCACTGAAGCTTTCTTT.

The chain employs TRBV5-8 and TRBJ2-4; the match to TRBD1 covers 8 bases. The CDR3 runs 14 residues. With V trimmed by 3 bases and J by 9 bases, 8 bases remained unmatched. From germline, CDR1 is SGHTS and CDR2 YDEGEE. CDR3 DNA sequence: TGTGCCAGCAGCTCCTCGACAGGGGTGGGCATTCAGTACTTC. This codes for CASSSSTGVGIQYF.

DNA of the CDR3: TGTGCCAGCTCACTGGGACACGAAAATGAAAAACTGTTTTTT. Its translation is CASSLGHENEKLFF. The V and J genes are TRBV18 and TRBJ1-4, with D possibly TRBD1 on 6 matching bases. V gave up 4 bases and J gave up 5 bases, with 11 bases separating them. The length of the CDR3 is 14 residues. Germline CDR1 is KGHSH and CDR2 is LQKENI.

This chain joins TRBV28 and TRBJ1-5; TRBD1 matches 8 bases. This CDR3 region has 14 residues. Germline V gene sequence: CDR1 MDHEN, CDR2 SYDVKM. V was pared by 4 bases and J by 3 bases, with 2 bases of the junction left unmatched. The CDR3 DNA sequence: TGTGCCAGCAGTTCAGGGGGCAACAATCAGCCCCAGCATTTT. Its protein is CASSSGGNNQPQHF.

In this sample, this clone turned up a few times. This sequence joins TRBV5-6 and TRBJ1-1; 7 bases are a match to TRBD1. The CDR3 covers 16 residues. After removal of 4 bases from V and 1 base from J, the junction contained 10 bases not matched to a gene. Germline CDR1 SGHDT, CDR2 YYEEEE. This chain's CDR3 is CASSGIHRGGNTEAFF. CDR3 nucleotide sequence: TGTGCCAGCAGCGGTATCCACAGGGGTGGGAACACTGAAGCTTTCTTT.